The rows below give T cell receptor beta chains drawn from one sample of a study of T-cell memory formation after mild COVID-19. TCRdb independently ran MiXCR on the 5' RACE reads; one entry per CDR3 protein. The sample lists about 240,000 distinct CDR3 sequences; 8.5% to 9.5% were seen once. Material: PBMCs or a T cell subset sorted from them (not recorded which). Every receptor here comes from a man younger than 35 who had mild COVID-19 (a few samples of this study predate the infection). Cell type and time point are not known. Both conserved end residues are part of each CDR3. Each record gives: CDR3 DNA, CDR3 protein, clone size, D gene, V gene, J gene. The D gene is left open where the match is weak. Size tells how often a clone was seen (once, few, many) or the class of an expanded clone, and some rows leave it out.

TGTGCCAGCCATGACAGGAGCACAGATACGCAGTATTTT,CASHDRSTDTQYF,many,NA,TRBV6-5,TRBJ2-3
TGCGCCAGCAGCTGGGGACAGGGGGACTGGGAGCAGTTCTTC,CASSWGQGDWEQFF,few,TRBD1,TRBV5-1,TRBJ2-1
TGTGCCAGCAGTTACTCGCCGGAAAAACTGTTTTTT,CASSYSPEKLFF,NA,NA,TRBV6-2/TRBV6-3,TRBJ1-4
TGTGCCAGCAGCCCCGGACAGGGGGCGCCGCCCCAGCATTTT,CASSPGQGAPPQHF,NA,TRBD1,TRBV7-9,TRBJ1-5
TGTGCCAGCACGCACAGGGGTGGGGCGAACACTGAAGCTTTCTTT,CASTHRGGANTEAFF,NA,TRBD1,TRBV28,TRBJ1-1
TGTGCCACCAGTGACCCCCCGCGGCTGTTTTTT,CATSDPPRLFF,few,NA,TRBV24-1,TRBJ2-2
TGCGCCAGCAGCCTTGGGACAGGGGGAGGTGACACTGAAGCTTTCTTT,CASSLGTGGGDTEAFF,few,TRBD1,TRBV4-1,TRBJ1-1
TGTGCCAGCACCCTGGGAGGCAGCGGGGCCGCAGGGCCCCAGCATTTT,CASTLGGSGAAGPQHF,many,NA,TRBV12-3/TRBV12-4,TRBJ1-5
TGTGCCAGCAGCGAGGGAGAAGAGACCCAGTACTTC,CASSEGEETQYF,NA,NA,TRBV12-3/TRBV12-4,TRBJ2-5
TGCAGTGCCGGGACACTAGGCACCTACAATGAGCAGTTCTTC,CSAGTLGTYNEQFF,NA,NA,TRBV20-1,TRBJ2-1
TGTGCCAGCAGCTTAGGCCCGGGGCGGGGCGGGGAGCTGTTTTTT,CASSLGPGRGGELFF,few,NA,TRBV7-2,TRBJ2-2
TGTGCCACCAGTGACCGAAAAAGCGGGGGCGTCTACAATGAGCAGTTCTTC,CATSDRKSGGVYNEQFF,NA,TRBD2,TRBV24-1,TRBJ2-1